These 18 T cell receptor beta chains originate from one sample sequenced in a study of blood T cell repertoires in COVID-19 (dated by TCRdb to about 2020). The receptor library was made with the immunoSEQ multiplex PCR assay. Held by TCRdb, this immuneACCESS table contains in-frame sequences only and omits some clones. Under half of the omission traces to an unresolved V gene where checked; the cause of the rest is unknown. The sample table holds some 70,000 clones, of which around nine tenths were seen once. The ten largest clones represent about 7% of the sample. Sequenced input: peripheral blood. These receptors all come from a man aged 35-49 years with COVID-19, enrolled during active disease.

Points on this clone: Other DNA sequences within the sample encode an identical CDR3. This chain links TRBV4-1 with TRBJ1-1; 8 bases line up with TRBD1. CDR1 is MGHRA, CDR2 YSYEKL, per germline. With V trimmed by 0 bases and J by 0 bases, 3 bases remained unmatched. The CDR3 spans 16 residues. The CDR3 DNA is TGCGCCAGCAGCCAAGACAGGACAGGGTTGAACACTGAAGCTTTCTTT. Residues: CASSQDRTGLNTEAFF.

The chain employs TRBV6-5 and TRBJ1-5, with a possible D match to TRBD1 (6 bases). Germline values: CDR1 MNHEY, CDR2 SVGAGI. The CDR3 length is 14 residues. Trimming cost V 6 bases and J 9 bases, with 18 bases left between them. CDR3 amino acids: CASRIRDTEGPQHF. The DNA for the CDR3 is TGTGCCAGCAGGATACGGGACACCGAGGGGCCCCAGCATTTT.

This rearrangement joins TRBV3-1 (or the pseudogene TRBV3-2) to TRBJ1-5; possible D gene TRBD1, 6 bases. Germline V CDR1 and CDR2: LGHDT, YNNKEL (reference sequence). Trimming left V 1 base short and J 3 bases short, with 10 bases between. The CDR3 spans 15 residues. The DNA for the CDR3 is TGTGCCAGCAGCCAAGGGACAGAAAACAATCAGCCCCAGCATTTT. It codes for CASSQGTENNQPQHF.

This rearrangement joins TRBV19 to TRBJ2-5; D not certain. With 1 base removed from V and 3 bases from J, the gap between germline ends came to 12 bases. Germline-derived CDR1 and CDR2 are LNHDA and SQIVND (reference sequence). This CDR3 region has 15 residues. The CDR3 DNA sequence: TGTGCCAGTAGTATAGCCGCGGCCCCGGAAGAGACCCAGTACTTC. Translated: CASSIAAAPEETQYF.

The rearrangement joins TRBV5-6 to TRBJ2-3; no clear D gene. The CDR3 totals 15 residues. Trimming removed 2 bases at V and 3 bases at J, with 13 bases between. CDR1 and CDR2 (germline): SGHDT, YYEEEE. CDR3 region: CASSLRLFGTDTQYF. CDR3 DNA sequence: TGTGCCAGCAGCTTACGACTTTTCGGGACAGATACGCAGTATTTT.

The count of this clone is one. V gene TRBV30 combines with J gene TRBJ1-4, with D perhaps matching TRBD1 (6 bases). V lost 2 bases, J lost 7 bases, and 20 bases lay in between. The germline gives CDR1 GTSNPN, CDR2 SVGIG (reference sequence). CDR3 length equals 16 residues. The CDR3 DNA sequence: TGTGCCTGGAGTCGGGGACACCAGACGGGTGGTGAAAAACTGTTTTTT. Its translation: CAWSRGHQTGGEKLFF.

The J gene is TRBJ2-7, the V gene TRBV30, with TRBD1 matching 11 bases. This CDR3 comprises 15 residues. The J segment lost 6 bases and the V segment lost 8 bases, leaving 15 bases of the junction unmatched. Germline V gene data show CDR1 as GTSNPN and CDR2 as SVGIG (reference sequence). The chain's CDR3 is CAGGLGTGGPSEQYF. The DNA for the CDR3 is TGTGCCGGGGGGTTGGGGACAGGGGGTCCATCCGAGCAGTACTTC.

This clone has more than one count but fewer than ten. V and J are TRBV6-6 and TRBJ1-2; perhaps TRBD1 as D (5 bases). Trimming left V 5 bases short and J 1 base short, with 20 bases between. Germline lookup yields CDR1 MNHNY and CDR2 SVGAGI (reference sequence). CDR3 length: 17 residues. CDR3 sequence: CASSPGGSPSVNYGYTF. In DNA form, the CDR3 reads TGTGCCAGCAGTCCCGGGGGTTCCCCTTCCGTTAACTATGGCTACACCTTC.

CDR3: CASSEEADQPQHF. The DNA for the CDR3 is TGTGCCAGCAGTGAGGAGGCGGACCAGCCCCAGCATTTT. This sequence joins TRBV6-1 and TRBJ1-5; unclear D gene. CDR3 size: 13 residues. Germline CDR1 MNHNS, CDR2 SASEGT. V was clipped by 3 bases and J by 7 bases, with 10 bases between them.

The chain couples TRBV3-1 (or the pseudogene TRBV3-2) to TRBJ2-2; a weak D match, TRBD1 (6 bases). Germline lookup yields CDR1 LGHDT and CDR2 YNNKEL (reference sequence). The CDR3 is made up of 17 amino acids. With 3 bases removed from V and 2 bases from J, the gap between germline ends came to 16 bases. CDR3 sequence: CASSHPRGGLNTGELFF. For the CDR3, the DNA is TGTGCCAGCAGCCACCCCAGGGGCGGGCTCAACACCGGGGAGCTGTTTTTT.

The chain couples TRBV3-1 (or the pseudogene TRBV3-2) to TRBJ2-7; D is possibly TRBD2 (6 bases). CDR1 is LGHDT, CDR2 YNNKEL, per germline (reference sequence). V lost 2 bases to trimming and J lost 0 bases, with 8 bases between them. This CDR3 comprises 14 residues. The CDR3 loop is CASSQRRDSYEQYF. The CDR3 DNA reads TGTGCCAGCAGCCAAAGGCGGGACTCCTACGAGCAGTACTTC.

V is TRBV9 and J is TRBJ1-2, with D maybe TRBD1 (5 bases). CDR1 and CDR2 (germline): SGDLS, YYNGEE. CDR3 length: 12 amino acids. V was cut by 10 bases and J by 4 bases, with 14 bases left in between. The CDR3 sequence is CASEGSPYGYTF. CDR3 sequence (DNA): TGTGCCTCGGAGGGGTCCCCCTATGGCTACACCTTC.

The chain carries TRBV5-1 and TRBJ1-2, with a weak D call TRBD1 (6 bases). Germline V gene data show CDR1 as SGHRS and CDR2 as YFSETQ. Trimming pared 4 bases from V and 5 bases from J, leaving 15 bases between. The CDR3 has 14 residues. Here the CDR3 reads CASSLDGQQYGYTF. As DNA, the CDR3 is TGCGCCAGCAGCCTAGACGGACAGCAATATGGCTACACCTTC.

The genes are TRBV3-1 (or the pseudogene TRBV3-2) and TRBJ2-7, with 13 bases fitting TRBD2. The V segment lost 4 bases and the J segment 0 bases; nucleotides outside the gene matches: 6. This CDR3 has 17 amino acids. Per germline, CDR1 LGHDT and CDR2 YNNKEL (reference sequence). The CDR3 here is CASSPTSGGPSSYEQYF. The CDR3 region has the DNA TGTGCCAGCAGCCCGACTAGCGGGGGGCCCAGCTCCTACGAGCAGTACTTC.

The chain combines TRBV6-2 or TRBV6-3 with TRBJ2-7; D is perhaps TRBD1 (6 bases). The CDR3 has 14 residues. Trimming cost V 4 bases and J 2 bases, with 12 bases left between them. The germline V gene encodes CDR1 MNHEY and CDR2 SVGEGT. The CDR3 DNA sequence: TGTGCCAGCAGTTCCACAGGGAACCCCTACGAGCAGTACTTC. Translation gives CASSSTGNPYEQYF.

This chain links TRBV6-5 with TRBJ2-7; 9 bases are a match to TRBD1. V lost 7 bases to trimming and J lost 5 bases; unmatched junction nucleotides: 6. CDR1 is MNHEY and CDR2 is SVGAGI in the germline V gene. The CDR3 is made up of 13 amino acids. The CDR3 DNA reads TGTGCCAGCAAAACAGGGGGCACTAACGAGCAGTACTTC. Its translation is CASKTGGTNEQYF.

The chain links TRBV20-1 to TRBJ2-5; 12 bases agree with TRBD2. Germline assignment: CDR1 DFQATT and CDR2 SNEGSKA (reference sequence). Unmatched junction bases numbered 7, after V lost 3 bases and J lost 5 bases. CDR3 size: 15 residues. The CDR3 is CSASPSGGAEETQYF. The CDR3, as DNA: TGCAGTGCTAGTCCTAGCGGGGGGGCCGAGGAGACCCAGTACTTC.

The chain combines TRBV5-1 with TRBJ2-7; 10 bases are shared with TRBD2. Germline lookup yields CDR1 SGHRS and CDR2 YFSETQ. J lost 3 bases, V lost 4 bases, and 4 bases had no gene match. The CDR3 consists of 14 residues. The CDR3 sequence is CASSKVAGGYEQYF. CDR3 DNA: TGCGCCAGCAGCAAAGTAGCGGGGGGCTACGAGCAGTACTTC.